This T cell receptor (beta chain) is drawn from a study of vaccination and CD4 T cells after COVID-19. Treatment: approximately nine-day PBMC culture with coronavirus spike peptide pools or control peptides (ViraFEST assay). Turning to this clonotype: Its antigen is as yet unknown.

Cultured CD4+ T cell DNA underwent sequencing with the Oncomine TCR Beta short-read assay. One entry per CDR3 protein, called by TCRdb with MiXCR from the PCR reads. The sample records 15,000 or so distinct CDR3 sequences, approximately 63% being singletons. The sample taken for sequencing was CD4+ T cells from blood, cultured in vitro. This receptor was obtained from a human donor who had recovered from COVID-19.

CDR3 in amino acids: CASRGSGRAHEQYF. DNA for the CDR3: TGTGCCAGCAGGGGTAGCGGGAGGGCCCACGAGCAGTACTTC. The chain has TRBV6-2 or TRBV6-3 and TRBJ2-7; 11 bases are shared with TRBD2. The germline V gene encodes CDR1 MNHEY and CDR2 SVGEGT. Losses at the gene ends were 6 bases for V and 5 bases for J; bases not matched to a gene: 6. The CDR3 is made up of 14 amino acids.